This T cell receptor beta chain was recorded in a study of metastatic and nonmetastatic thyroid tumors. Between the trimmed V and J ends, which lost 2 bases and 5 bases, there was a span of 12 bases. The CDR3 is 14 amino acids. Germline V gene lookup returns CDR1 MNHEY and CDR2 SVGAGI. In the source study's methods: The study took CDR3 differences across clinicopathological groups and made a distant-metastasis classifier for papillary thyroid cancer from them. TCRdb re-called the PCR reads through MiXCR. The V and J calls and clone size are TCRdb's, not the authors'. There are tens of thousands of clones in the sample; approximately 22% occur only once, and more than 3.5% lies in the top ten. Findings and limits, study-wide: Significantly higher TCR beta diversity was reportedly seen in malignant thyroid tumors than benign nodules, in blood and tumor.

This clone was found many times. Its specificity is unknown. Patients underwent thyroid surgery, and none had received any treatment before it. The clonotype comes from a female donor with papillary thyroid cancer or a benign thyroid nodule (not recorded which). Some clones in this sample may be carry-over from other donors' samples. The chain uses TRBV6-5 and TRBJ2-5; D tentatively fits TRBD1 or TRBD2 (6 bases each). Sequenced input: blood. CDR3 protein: CASSYGGLRETQYF. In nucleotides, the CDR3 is TGTGCCAGCAGTTACGGGGGGCTGCGGGAGACCCAGTACTTC.